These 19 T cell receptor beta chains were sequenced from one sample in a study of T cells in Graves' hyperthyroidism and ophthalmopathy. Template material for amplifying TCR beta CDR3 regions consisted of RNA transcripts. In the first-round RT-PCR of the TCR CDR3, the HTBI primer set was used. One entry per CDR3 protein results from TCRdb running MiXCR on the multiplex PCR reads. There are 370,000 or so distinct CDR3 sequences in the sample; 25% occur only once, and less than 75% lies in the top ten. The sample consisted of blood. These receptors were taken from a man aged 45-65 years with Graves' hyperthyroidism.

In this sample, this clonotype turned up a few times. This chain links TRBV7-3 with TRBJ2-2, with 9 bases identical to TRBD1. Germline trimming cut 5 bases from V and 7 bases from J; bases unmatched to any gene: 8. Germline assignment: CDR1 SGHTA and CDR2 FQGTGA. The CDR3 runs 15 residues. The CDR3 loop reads CASSIIGQGLGELFF. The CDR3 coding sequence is TGTGCCAGCAGCATAATTGGACAGGGGCTCGGGGAGCTGTTTTTT.

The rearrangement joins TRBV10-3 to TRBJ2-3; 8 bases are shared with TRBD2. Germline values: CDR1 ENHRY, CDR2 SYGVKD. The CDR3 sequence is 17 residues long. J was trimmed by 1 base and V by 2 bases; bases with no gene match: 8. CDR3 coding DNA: TGTGCCATCAGTGAGCGCGCGGGAGGAGGGGGCACAGATACGCAGTATTTT. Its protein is CAISERAGGGGTDTQYF.

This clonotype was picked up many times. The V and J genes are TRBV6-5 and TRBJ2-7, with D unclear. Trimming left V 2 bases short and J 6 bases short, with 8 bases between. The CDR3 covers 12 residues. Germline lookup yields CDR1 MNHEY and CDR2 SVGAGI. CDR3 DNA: TGTGCCAGCAGTTACGTAGGGCGCGAGCAGTACTTC. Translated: CASSYVGREQYF.

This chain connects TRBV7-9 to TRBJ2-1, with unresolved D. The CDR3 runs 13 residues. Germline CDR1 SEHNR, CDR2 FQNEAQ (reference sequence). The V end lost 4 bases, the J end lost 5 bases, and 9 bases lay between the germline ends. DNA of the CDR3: TGTGCCAGCAGCTCCCCCTTGGACAATGAGCAGTTCTTC. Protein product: CASSSPLDNEQFF.

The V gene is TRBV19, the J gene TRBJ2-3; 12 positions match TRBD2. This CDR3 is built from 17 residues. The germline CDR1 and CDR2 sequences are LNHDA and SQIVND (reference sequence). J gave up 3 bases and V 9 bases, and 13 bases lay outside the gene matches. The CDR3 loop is CASGLAGSLSRTDTQYF. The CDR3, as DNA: TGTGCCAGCGGACTAGCGGGATCCCTTTCAAGGACAGATACGCAGTATTTT.

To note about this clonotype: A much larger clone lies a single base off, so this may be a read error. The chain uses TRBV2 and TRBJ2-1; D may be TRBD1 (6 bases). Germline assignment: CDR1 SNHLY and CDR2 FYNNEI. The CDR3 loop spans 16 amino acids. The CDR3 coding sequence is TGTGCCAGCACGGACAGAGCGTCGACCTCCTACAATGAGCGGTTCTTC. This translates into CASTDRASTSYNERFF.

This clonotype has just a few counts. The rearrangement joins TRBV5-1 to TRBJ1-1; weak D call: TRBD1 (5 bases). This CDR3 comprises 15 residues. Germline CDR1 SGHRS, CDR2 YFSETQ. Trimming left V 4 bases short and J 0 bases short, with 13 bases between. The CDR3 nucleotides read TGCGCCAGCAGCGAGGGGACGTGGATGAACACTGAAGCTTTCTTT. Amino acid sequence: CASSEGTWMNTEAFF. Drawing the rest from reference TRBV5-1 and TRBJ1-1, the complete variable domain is KAGVTQTPRYLIKTRGQQVTLSCSPISGHRSVSWYQQTPGQGLQFLFEYFSETQRNKGNFPGRFSGRQFSNSRSEMNVSTLELGDSALYLCASSEGTWMNTEAFFGQGTRLTVV.

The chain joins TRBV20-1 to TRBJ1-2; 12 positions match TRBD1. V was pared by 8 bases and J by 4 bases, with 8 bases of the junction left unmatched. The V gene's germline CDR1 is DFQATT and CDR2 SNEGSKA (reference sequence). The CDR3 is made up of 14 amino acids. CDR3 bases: TGCAGTTACCCGGGACAGGGGGCAGGCTATGGCTACACCTTC. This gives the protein CSYPGQGAGYGYTF.

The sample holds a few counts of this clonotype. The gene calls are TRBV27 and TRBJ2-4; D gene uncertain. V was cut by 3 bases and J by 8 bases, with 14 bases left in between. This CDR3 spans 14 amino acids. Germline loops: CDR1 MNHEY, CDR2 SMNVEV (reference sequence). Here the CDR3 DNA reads TGTGCCAGCAGTTTCGTAGGCCACGGGTACATTCAGTACTTC. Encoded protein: CASSFVGHGYIQYF.

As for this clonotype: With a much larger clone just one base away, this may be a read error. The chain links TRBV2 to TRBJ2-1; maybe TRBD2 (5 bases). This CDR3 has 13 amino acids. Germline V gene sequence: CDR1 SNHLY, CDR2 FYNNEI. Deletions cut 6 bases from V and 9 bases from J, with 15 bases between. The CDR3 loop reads CASRASRSGEQFF. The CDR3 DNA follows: TGTGCCAGCAGGGCTAGCAGGAGCGGTGAGCAGTTCTTC.

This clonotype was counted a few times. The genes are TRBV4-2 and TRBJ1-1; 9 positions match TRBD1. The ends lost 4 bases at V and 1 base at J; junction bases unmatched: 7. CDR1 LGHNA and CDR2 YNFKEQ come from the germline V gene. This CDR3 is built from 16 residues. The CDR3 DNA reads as TGTGCCAGCAGCCTCGGGACAGGGTTTACGAACACTGAAGCTTTCTTT. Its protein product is CASSLGTGFTNTEAFF.

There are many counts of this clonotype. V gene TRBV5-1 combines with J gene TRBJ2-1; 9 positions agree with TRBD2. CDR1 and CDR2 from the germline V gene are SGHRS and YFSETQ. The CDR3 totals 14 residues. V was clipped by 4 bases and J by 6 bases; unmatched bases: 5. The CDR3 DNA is TGCGCCAGCAGCGGCGCGGGAGGGGGCAATGAGCAGTTCTTC. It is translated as CASSGAGGGNEQFF.

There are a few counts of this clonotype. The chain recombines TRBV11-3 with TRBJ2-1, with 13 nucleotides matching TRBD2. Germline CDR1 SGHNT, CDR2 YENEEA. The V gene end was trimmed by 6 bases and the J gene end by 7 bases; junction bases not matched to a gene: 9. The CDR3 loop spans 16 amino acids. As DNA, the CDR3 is TGTGCCAGCAGTTCCCGGACTAGCGGGAGTCGTAATGAGCAGTTCTTC. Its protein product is CASSSRTSGSRNEQFF.

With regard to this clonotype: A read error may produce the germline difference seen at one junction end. DNA of the CDR3: TGTGCCAGCAGCTTACCGAGTGGGACAGTTCAAGAGAGCCAGTACTTC. Amino acid sequence: CASSLPSGTVQESQYF. The chain carries TRBV11-3 and TRBJ2-5, with 7 bases matching TRBD1. The CDR3 runs to 16 residues. Germline-derived CDR1 and CDR2 are SGHNT and YENEEA.

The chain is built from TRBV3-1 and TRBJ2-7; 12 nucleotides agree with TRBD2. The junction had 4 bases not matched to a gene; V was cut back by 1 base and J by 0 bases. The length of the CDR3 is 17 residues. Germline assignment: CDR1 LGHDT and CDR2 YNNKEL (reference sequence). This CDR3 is CASSQGTSGISSYEQYF. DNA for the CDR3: TGTGCCAGCAGCCAAGGGACTAGCGGGATTAGCTCCTACGAGCAGTACTTC.

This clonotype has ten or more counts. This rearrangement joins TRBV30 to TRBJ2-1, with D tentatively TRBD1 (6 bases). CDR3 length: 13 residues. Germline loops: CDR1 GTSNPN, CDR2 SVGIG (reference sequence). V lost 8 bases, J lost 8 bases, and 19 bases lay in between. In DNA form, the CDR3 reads TGTGCCCGGAACTCTGGACAGACCGATGAGCAGTTCTTC. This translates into CARNSGQTDEQFF.

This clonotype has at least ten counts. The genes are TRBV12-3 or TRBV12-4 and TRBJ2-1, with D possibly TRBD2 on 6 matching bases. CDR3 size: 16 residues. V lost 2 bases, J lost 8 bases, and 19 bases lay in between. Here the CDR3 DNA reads TGTGCCAGCAGTTTAATAGGCCGGGGGAACGGCGATGAGCAGTTCTTC. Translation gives CASSLIGRGNGDEQFF.

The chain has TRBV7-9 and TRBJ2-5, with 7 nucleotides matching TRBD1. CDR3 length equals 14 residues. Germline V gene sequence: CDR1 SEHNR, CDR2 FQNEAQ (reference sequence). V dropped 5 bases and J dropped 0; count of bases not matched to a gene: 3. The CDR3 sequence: CASSRGQDQETQYF. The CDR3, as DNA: TGTGCCAGCAGCCGCGGACAGGACCAAGAGACCCAGTACTTC.

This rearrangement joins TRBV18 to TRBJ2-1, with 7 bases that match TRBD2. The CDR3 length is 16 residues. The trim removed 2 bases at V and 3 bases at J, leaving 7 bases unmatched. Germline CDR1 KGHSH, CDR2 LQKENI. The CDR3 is CASSPVAGVSYNEQFF. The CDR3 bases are TGTGCCAGCTCACCAGTGGCGGGAGTTAGCTACAATGAGCAGTTCTTC.